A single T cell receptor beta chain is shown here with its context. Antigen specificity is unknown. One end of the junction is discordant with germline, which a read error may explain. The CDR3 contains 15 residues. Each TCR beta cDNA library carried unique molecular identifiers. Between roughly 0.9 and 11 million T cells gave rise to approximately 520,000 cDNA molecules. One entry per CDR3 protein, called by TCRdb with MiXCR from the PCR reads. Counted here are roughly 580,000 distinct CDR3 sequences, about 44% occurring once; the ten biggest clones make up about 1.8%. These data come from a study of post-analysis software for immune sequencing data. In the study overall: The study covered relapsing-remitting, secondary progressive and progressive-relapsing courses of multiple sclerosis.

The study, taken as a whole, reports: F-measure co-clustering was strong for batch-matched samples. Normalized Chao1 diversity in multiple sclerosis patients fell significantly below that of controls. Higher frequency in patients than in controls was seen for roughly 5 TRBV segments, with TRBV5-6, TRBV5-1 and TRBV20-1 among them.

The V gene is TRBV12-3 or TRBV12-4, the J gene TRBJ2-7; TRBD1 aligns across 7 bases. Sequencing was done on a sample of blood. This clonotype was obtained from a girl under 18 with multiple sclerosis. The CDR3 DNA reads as TGTACCAGCAACAGACAGGGCCCGTCATCCTACGAGCAGTACTTC. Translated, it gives CTSNRQGPSSYEQYF.